This TCR beta chain was captured in a study of T cells in Graves' hyperthyroidism and ophthalmopathy. Per the germline V gene, CDR1 is SGHRS and CDR2 is YFSETQ. The V end was cut by 5 bases, the J end by 5 bases, with 16 bases between. The CDR3 consists of 15 residues. Amplification yielded TCR beta CDR3 regions, with RNA transcripts as the source. The HTBI primer set served for first-round RT-PCR of the TCR CDR3. Each CDR3 protein is one row after TCRdb ran MiXCR on the multiplex PCR reads. The profile shows some 490,000 distinct CDR3 sequences, about 16% of them singletons. This clonotype was observed at least ten times.

Input material: blood. The receptor was isolated from a woman under 40 with Graves' ophthalmopathy. The genes are TRBV5-1 and TRBJ2-2; tentatively, D is TRBD1 (6 bases). The chain's CDR3 is CASSRDTGRTGELFF. The CDR3 nucleotides read TGCGCCAGCAGTAGGGACACCGGACGGACCGGGGAGCTGTTTTTT. The full variable domain, completed using reference TRBV5-1 and TRBJ2-2, is KAGVTQTPRYLIKTRGQQVTLSCSPISGHRSVSWYQQTPGQGLQFLFEYFSETQRNKGNFPGRFSGRQFSNSRSEMNVSTLELGDSALYLCASSRDTGRTGELFFGEGSRLTVL.